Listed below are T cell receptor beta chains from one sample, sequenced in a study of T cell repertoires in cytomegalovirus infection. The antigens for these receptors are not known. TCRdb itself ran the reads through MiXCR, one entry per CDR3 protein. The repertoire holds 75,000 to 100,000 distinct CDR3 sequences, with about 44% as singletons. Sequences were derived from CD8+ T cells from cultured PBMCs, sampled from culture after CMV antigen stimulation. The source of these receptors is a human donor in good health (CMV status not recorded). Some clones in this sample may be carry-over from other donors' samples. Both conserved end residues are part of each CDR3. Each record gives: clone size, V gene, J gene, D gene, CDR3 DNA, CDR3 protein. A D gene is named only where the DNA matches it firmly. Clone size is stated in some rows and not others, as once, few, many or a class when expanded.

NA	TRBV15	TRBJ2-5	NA	TGTGCCACCAGCAGAGGGGATTCCGGGGACCAAGAGACCCAGTACTTC	CATSRGDSGDQETQYF
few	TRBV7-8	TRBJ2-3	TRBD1	TGTGCCAGCAGCCCCCCAGGGGGCCGTACAGATACGCAGTATTTT	CASSPPGGRTDTQYF
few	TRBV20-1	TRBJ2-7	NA	TGCAGTGCTAGAGAAGCGTCAACCTACGAGCAGTACTTC	CSAREASTYEQYF
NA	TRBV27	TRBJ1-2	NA	TGTGCCAGCAGTTTAGGGGGGGGCTATGGCTACACCTTC	CASSLGGGYGYTF
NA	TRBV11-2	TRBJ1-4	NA	TGTGCCAGCAGCTCATACTTTTCAGGGGACGCAACTAATGAAAAACTGTTTTTT	CASSSYFSGDATNEKLFF
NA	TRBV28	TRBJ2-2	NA	TGTGCCAGCAACCCCAGACCGGGCCAAGGCACCGGGGAGCTGTTTTTT	CASNPRPGQGTGELFF
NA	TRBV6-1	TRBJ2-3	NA	TGTGCCAGCAGTGAAGACTTCCAAGTCGGCACAGATACGCAGTATTTT	CASSEDFQVGTDTQYF
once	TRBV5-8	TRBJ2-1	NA	TGTGCCAGGGGGAAACCCCCTAGTGATGAGCAGTTCTTC	CARGKPPSDEQFF
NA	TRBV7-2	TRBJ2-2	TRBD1	TGTTCCAGCAGCCCAGTACAGGGGCGGTTGTGGGAGCTGTTTTTT	CSSSPVQGRLWELFF
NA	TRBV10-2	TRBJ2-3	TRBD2	TGCGCCAGCAGTAATAGCGGGGGGGCCGGAGATACGCAGTATTTT	CASSNSGGAGDTQYF
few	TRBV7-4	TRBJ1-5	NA	TGTGCCAGCAGCTTCCGGGACACCAATCAGCCCCAGCATTTT	CASSFRDTNQPQHF
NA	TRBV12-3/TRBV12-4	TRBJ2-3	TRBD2	TGTGCCAGCAGTTTGGGACTAGCGGGAAAATGGAGCACAGATACGCAGTATTTT	CASSLGLAGKWSTDTQYF
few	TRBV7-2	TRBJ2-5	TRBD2	TGTGCCATCTCCGTTATGCTAGCGGGGGAGACCCAGTACTTC	CAISVMLAGETQYF
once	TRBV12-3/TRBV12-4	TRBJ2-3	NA	TGTGCCAGCAGTTTGATTTGGAGCACAGATACGCAGTATTTT	CASSLIWSTDTQYF
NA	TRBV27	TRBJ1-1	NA	TGTGCCAGCAGCCCGGACAGCAGCTTGAACACTGAAGCTTTCTTT	CASSPDSSLNTEAFF
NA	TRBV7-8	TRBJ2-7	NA	TGTGCCAGCAGCTGGGACGCCGGGGGCGATGAGCAGTACTTT	CASSWDAGGDEQYF
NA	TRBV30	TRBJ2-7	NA	TGTGCCTGGAGTGTAGACTGGAACGGGCAGTACTTC	CAWSVDWNGQYF
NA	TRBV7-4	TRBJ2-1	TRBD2	TGTGCCAGCAGCTTAGTATTAGCGGGGTACAATGAGCAGTTCTTC	CASSLVLAGYNEQFF
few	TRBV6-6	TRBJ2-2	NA	TGTGCCAGCAGAGTGACCCCGAAGGGCACCGGGGAGCTGTTTTTT	CASRVTPKGTGELFF
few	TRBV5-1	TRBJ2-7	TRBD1	TGCGCCAGCACCGGGGGACAGGGCCTTGACGAGCAGTACTTC	CASTGGQGLDEQYF
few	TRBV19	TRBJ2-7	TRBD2	TGTGCCAGTAGTGTCACCGGGACTAGCAGCTACTACGAGCAGTACTTC	CASSVTGTSSYYEQYF
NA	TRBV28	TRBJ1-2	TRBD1	TGTGCCGGCCGGGACAGCGACCTCCGGGGCTACACCTTC	CAGRDSDLRGYTF